A selection of T cell receptor beta chains follows, all from one sample in a study of blood T cell repertoires in COVID-19. Generated by immunoSEQ multiplex PCR, the TCRdb table keeps only in-frame clones and is missing some. This table holds some 100,000 clones, roughly 78% found once. The sample was peripheral blood. The receptors shown here come from a man aged 45 to 65 with active or convalescent COVID-19. Both conserved end residues are part of each CDR3. A D gene is named only where the DNA matches it firmly. The size entry is marked missing in some rows and otherwise reads once, few, many or a size class.

size	D	J	V	CDR3	DNA
few	-	TRBJ1-2	TRBV7-2	CASSFSQGDYGYTF	TGTGCCAGCAGCTTTTCACAGGGAGACTATGGCTACACCTTC
-	TRBD2	TRBJ2-2	TRBV28	CASSLWQGRTSGGSNTGELFF	TGTGCCAGCAGTTTATGGCAGGGGCGTACTAGCGGGGGATCGAACACCGGGGAGCTGTTTTTT
-	-	TRBJ1-2	TRBV5-1	CASSTTVNYGYTF	TGCGCCAGCAGCACGACAGTTAACTATGGCTACACCTTC
-	TRBD1	TRBJ1-1	TRBV12-3/TRBV12-4	CASKKTGGGEAFF	TGTGCCAGCAAAAAGACAGGGGGCGGTGAAGCTTTCTTT
-	-	TRBJ1-1	TRBV6-5	CASRSGGRNTEAFF	TGTGCCAGCAGGTCAGGAGGGAGGAACACTGAAGCTTTCTTT
-	-	TRBJ2-5	TRBV15	CATSSEQSTQETQYF	TGTGCCACCAGCAGTGAACAGAGTACTCAAGAGACCCAGTACTTC
-	-	TRBJ2-5	TRBV27	CASSSMARETQYF	TGTGCCAGCAGTTCTATGGCGAGGGAGACCCAGTACTTC
-	TRBD1	TRBJ2-5	TRBV29-1	CSVEGAGGGETQYF	TGCAGCGTTGAGGGAGCAGGGGGTGGAGAGACCCAGTACTTC
-	TRBD1	TRBJ1-6	TRBV2	CATRDSDSPLHF	TGTGCCACCCGGGACAGCGATTCACCCCTCCACTTT
-	TRBD1	TRBJ2-7	TRBV5-1	CASSLDFRQGEDEQYF	TGCGCCAGCAGCTTGGACTTTAGACAGGGGGAGGACGAGCAGTACTTC
-	-	TRBJ1-2	TRBV20-1	CSVTTAQGYTF	TGCAGTGTTACGACCGCACAGGGCTACACCTTC
-	-	TRBJ2-2	TRBV5-1	CASSLGTSGPGELFF	TGCGCCAGCAGCTTGGGAACCTCAGGTCCCGGGGAGCTGTTTTTT
-	TRBD1	TRBJ1-5	TRBV4-1	CASSQDETGGQPQHF	TGCGCCAGCAGCCAAGATGAAACAGGGGGTCAGCCCCAGCATTTT
once	TRBD2	TRBJ2-1	TRBV5-4	CASSFGGANLGNEQFF	TGTGCCAGCAGCTTCGGGGGGGCCAACTTGGGGAATGAGCAGTTCTTC
-	TRBD1	TRBJ1-3	TRBV18	CASSPTTGAGNTIYF	TGTGCCAGCTCTCCGACAACAGGGGCTGGAAACACCATATATTTT
-	-	TRBJ1-2	TRBV6-5	CATGRGGGNYGYTF	TGTGCCACCGGGAGGGGAGGCGGTAACTATGGCTACACCTTC
-	-	TRBJ1-4	TRBV11-2	CASSLVRDEKLFF	TGTGCCAGCAGCTTAGTCAGGGATGAAAAACTGTTTTTT
-	-	TRBJ1-1	TRBV9	CASSVVSGQGEAFF	TGTGCCAGCAGCGTAGTAAGTGGTCAGGGTGAAGCTTTCTTT
-	-	TRBJ1-5	TRBV20-1	CSASRSNQPQHF	TGCAGTGCTAGTCGGAGCAATCAGCCCCAGCATTTT
-	-	TRBJ1-5	TRBV25-1	CASSESYSNQPQHF	TGTGCCAGCAGTGAATCTTATAGCAATCAGCCCCAGCATTTT
-	TRBD2	TRBJ2-1	TRBV9	CASSATGGGWNEQFF	TGTGCCAGCAGCGCTACGGGGGGGGGCTGGAATGAGCAGTTCTTC
once	-	TRBJ2-2	TRBV6-5	CASSYFRVDTGELFF	TGTGCCAGCAGTTATTTCAGGGTAGACACCGGGGAGCTGTTTTTT
once	TRBD1	TRBJ2-2	TRBV7-7	CASSADRVNTGELFF	TGTGCCAGCAGCGCAGACAGGGTAAACACCGGGGAGCTGTTTTTT
-	-	TRBJ2-2	TRBV5-1	CASSPRQFYGELFF	TGCGCCAGCAGCCCAAGACAGTTCTACGGGGAGCTGTTTTTT
-	TRBD1	TRBJ1-4	TRBV29-1	CSVTGTGYEKLFF	TGCAGCGTGACCGGGACAGGGTATGAAAAACTGTTTTTT
-	-	TRBJ2-5	TRBV5-1	CASSLEPWGGVEETQYF	TGCGCCAGCAGCTTGGAACCCTGGGGAGGAGTGGAGGAGACCCAGTACTTC
-	-	TRBJ2-1	TRBV6-6	CASRQSPAIQVNEQFF	TGTGCCAGCAGACAATCCCCCGCAATTCAAGTAAATGAGCAGTTCTTC
-	TRBD1	TRBJ2-2	TRBV6-6	CASTLLGQARTGELFF	TGTGCCAGCACTTTACTGGGACAGGCGCGCACCGGGGAGCTGTTTTTT
few	TRBD1	TRBJ2-1	TRBV5-6	CASSRDRTISYNEQFF	TGTGCCAGCAGCCGGGACAGAACCATCTCCTACAATGAGCAGTTCTTC
-	TRBD2	TRBJ2-1	TRBV30	CAWTSGGYNEQFF	TGTGCCTGGACTAGCGGGGGGTACAATGAGCAGTTCTTC
-	TRBD1	TRBJ1-4	TRBV28	CASSPPGQSNEKLFF	TGTGCCAGCAGCCCCCCGGGACAGAGTAATGAAAAACTGTTTTTT
-	TRBD1	TRBJ1-1	TRBV19	CASKVAISDRVNTEAFF	TGTGCCAGTAAGGTGGCGATCTCGGACAGGGTGAACACTGAAGCTTTCTTT
-	-	TRBJ1-4	TRBV7-9	CASSLSPGEKLFF	TGTGCCAGCAGCTTATCCCCCGGGGAAAAACTGTTTTTT
-	TRBD1	TRBJ2-2	TRBV19	CASRQGVTGELFF	TGTGCCAGCCGACAGGGGGTCACCGGGGAGCTGTTTTTT
-	TRBD1	TRBJ2-5	TRBV10-3	CAISEAKGAGQETQYF	TGTGCCATCAGTGAGGCGAAGGGGGCAGGACAAGAGACCCAGTACTTC
-	-	TRBJ2-7	TRBV9	CASSPQGGSYEQYF	TGTGCCAGCAGCCCCCAGGGGGGTTCCTACGAGCAGTACTTC
once	TRBD1	TRBJ2-1	TRBV14	CASSQVPGGYNEQFF	TGTGCCAGCAGCCAAGTTCCAGGGGGATACAATGAGCAGTTCTTC
few	-	TRBJ2-5	TRBV2	CASRKTFYQETQYF	TGTGCCAGCAGAAAGACATTTTACCAAGAGACCCAGTACTTC
-	TRBD1	TRBJ1-6	TRBV3-1/TRBV3-2	CASSQDKGRGRSPLHF	TGTGCCAGCAGCCAAGACAAGGGCAGGGGGCGTTCACCCCTCCACTTT
many	-	TRBJ2-7	TRBV5-6	CASSLASGYEQYF	TGTGCCAGCAGCTTGGCATCGGGATACGAGCAGTACTTC
-	-	TRBJ1-5	TRBV18	CASSRGENQPQHF	TGTGCCAGCTCACGAGGAGAAAATCAGCCCCAGCATTTT
-	-	TRBJ2-7	TRBV2	CASSAPPGHTYEQYF	TGTGCCAGCTCTGCTCCTCCGGGACACACCTACGAGCAGTACTTC
-	-	TRBJ1-6	TRBV21-1	CASSHLYTGQSEISPLHF	TGTGCCAGCAGCCACCTGTATACCGGACAGTCGGAGATTTCACCCCTCCACTTT
-	-	TRBJ1-1	TRBV6-5	CASIKGGIMNTEAFF	TGTGCCAGCATAAAGGGGGGGATTATGAACACTGAAGCTTTCTTT
once	-	TRBJ1-2	TRBV10-3	CAISLQGNGYTF	TGTGCCATCAGCCTACAGGGAAATGGCTACACCTTC
-	TRBD2	TRBJ2-3	TRBV2	CASSWTSGVTDTQYF	TGTGCCAGCAGTTGGACTAGCGGGGTCACAGATACGCAGTATTTT
once	-	TRBJ1-1	TRBV10-3	CAINYDKNTEAFF	TGTGCCATCAATTACGACAAGAACACTGAAGCTTTCTTT
-	TRBD2	TRBJ2-5	TRBV4-1	CASSTAGGPQTQYF	TGCGCCAGCAGCACAGCGGGGGGGCCGCAGACCCAGTACTTC
-	-	TRBJ2-1	TRBV25-1	CASSRDIYNEQFF	TGTGCCAGCAGCAGGGATATCTACAATGAGCAGTTCTTC
-	TRBD1	TRBJ2-3	TRBV29-1	CSAGQGLSTDTQYF	TGCAGCGCGGGACAGGGGCTTAGCACAGATACGCAGTATTTT
-	-	TRBJ1-6	TRBV28	CASGESSYNSPLHF	TGTGCCAGCGGAGAGAGCTCCTATAATTCACCCCTCCACTTT
once	-	TRBJ2-5	TRBV7-8	CASSLVSETQYF	TGTGCCAGCAGCTTAGTGTCGGAGACCCAGTACTTC
-	-	TRBJ2-7	TRBV6-1	CASSEAGGYMAYEQYF	TGTGCCAGCAGTGAAGCCGGGGGTTATATGGCCTACGAGCAGTACTTC
few	-	TRBJ1-2	TRBV24-1	CATSDSDSISLYGYTF	TGTGCCACCAGTGATTCGGACAGCATTTCCCTCTATGGCTACACCTTC
few	-	TRBJ2-2	TRBV12-5	CASGLLSGGPGELFF	TGTGCTAGTGGTTTACTATCGGGGGGCCCCGGGGAGCTGTTTTTT
-	-	TRBJ2-2	TRBV4-1	CASSQDYLRELFF	TGCGCCAGCAGCCAAGATTATTTAAGGGAGCTGTTTTTT
-	-	TRBJ2-5	TRBV24-1	CATSDNRQETQYF	TGTGCCACCAGTGATAACAGACAAGAGACCCAGTACTTC
-	TRBD1	TRBJ1-1	TRBV18	CASSPRQGGRQNTEAFF	TGTGCCAGCTCACCGAGACAGGGAGGTCGGCAGAACACTGAAGCTTTCTTT
-	-	TRBJ1-4	TRBV11-2	CASSLGSSLEKLFF	TGTGCCAGCAGCTTAGGGTCATCACTGGAAAAACTGTTTTTT